This is a list of T cell receptor beta chains from one sample in a study of T cell repertoires in cytomegalovirus infection. TCRdb re-called the reads through MiXCR, storing one row per CDR3 protein. The sample holds some 680,000 distinct CDR3 sequences; roughly a third are singletons and the top ten take under 3.5%. Sequenced: PBMCs. Source of these receptors: a human donor in good health (CMV status not recorded). Some clones in this sample may be carry-over from other donors' samples. Both conserved end residues are part of each CDR3. A D gene is named only where the DNA matches it firmly. Not all rows give a size; the values are once, few, many and, for expanded clones, a class.

length	V	D	J	size	DNA	CDR3
12	TRBV6-5	-	TRBJ1-6	-	TGCGCCAGCAGTGGCCTATATTCACCCCTCCACTTT	CASSGLYSPLHF
16	TRBV20-1	-	TRBJ1-1	-	TGCAGTCTCTATCTCGGACAGCGACTGATGGCCACTGAAGCTTTCTTT	CSLYLGQRLMATEAFF
14	TRBV19	-	TRBJ1-1	-	TGTGCCAGTACCGGACTTCCCGGGAACACTGAAGCTTTCTTT	CASTGLPGNTEAFF
14	TRBV10-3	TRBD1	TRBJ2-5	-	TGTGCCATCAGGCCGACAGGGGTTGAGGAGACCCAGTACTTC	CAIRPTGVEETQYF
16	TRBV19	-	TRBJ1-5	few	TGTGCCAGTAGTGTCCCGGGGGCCACAAGCAATCAGCCCCAGCATTTT	CASSVPGATSNQPQHF
15	TRBV24-1	TRBD1	TRBJ2-7	many	TGTGCCACCAGTGATACCGGGACAGGCGACCACGAGCAGTACTTC	CATSDTGTGDHEQYF
13	TRBV19	-	TRBJ2-7	-	TGTGCCAGTAGTACTCTAGGGTCCTACGAGCAGTACTTC	CASSTLGSYEQYF
13	TRBV15	-	TRBJ1-1	-	TGTGCCACCAGCAGAGATCTTGGGGATGGAGCTTTCTTT	CATSRDLGDGAFF
15	TRBV4-1	-	TRBJ1-5	-	TGCGCCAGCAGCCAAGTGACCCGGGGTGGACAGCCCCAGCATTTT	CASSQVTRGGQPQHF
16	TRBV28	TRBD2	TRBJ2-3	-	TGTGCCAGCAGCCGGAGCGGGGGGGCCTCAGGGGATACGCAGTATTTT	CASSRSGGASGDTQYF
16	TRBV2	-	TRBJ2-3	few	TGTGCCAGCAGTGAAGGCCGCGGCAGGGGCTCAGATACGCAGTATTTT	CASSEGRGRGSDTQYF
12	TRBV5-6	-	TRBJ2-5	-	TGTGCCAGCAGCAAGGGACGAGAGACCCAGTACTTC	CASSKGRETQYF
16	TRBV11-2	-	TRBJ2-1	-	TGTGCCAGCAGCCCAGACCGTATTCCTATATACAATGAGCAGTTCTTC	CASSPDRIPIYNEQFF
15	TRBV7-6	TRBD1	TRBJ2-7	-	TGTGCCAGCAGCATTGGACAGGGGACAATATACGAGCAGTACTTC	CASSIGQGTIYEQYF
14	TRBV15	-	TRBJ2-7	few	TGTGCCACCAGCAGCGGAGGCAGCGGAGGCGAGCAGTACTTC	CATSSGGSGGEQYF
13	TRBV12-3/TRBV12-4	-	TRBJ2-1	-	TGTGCCAGCAGTTTTACTCCAGGAGGTGAGCAGTTCTTC	CASSFTPGGEQFF
14	TRBV28	-	TRBJ1-6	few	TGTGCCAGCAGAGAGAGCTCCTATAATTCACCCCTCCACTTT	CASRESSYNSPLHF
14	TRBV6-1	-	TRBJ1-1	few	TGTGCCAGCTTAAAAACGGTGTTGGGCACTGAAGCTTTCTTT	CASLKTVLGTEAFF
16	TRBV28	TRBD2	TRBJ2-2	-	TGTGCCAGCAGTCGCAATAGCGGGAGGCGACCCGGGGAGCTGTTTTTT	CASSRNSGRRPGELFF
13	TRBV12-3/TRBV12-4	TRBD1	TRBJ2-5	few	TGTGCCAGCACCCTAGGGGGCGCGGAGACCCAGTACTTC	CASTLGGAETQYF
13	TRBV6-8	TRBD1	TRBJ2-4	-	TGTGCCAGCAGTTACACTTCAGGGGGTATTCAGTACTTC	CASSYTSGGIQYF
12	TRBV6-6	-	TRBJ2-7	-	TGTGCCAGCAGCAGGACAGCCGGCGAGCAGTACTTC	CASSRTAGEQYF
12	TRBV29-1	-	TRBJ1-1	-	TGCAGCGTGGCAAACAGGAACACTGAAGCTTTCTTT	CSVANRNTEAFF
12	TRBV7-9	-	TRBJ1-1	-	TGTGCAAGCAACCCCAGGAACACTGAAGCTTTCTTT	CASNPRNTEAFF
13	TRBV11-1	TRBD1	TRBJ2-4	-	TGTGCCAGCAGCCCACAGGGGCAGGACATTCAGTACTTC	CASSPQGQDIQYF
18	TRBV7-2	TRBD2	TRBJ2-1	-	TGTGCCAGCAGCCGCCTTTCCTCCGGGACTAGCGGGAGGCGGGAGCAGTTCTTC	CASSRLSSGTSGRREQFF
11	TRBV7-2	-	TRBJ2-7	many	TGTGCCAGCAGCTTAACGATCCCGGGGTACTTC	CASSLTIPGYF
10	TRBV20-1	-	TRBJ1-1	few	TGCAGTGCTAGTACAGGGCGAGCTTTCTTT	CSASTGRAFF
13	TRBV12-3/TRBV12-4	-	TRBJ1-6	many	TGTGCCAGCAGTTTAAAAGGGGATTCACCCCTCCACTTT	CASSLKGDSPLHF